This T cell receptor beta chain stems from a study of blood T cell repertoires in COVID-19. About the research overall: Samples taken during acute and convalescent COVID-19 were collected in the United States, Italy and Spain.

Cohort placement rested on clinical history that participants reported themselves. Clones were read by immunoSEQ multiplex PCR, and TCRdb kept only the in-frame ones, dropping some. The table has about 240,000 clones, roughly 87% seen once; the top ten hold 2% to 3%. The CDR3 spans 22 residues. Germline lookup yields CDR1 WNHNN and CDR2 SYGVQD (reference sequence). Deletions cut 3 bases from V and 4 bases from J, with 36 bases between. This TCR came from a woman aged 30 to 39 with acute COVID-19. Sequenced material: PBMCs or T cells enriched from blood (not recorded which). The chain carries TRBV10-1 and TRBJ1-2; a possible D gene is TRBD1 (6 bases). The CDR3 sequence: CASSEKRPSAGATPLLSYGYTF. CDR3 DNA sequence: TGCGCCAGCAGTGAAAAAAGGCCCTCCGCAGGGGCGACACCACTTTTAAGCTATGGCTACACCTTC.